The clone carrying this TCR beta chain showed up just a few times. TCRdb's copy holds only in-frame clones and misses some; the assay was immunoSEQ multiplex PCR. The data contain almost 250,000 clones, around 86% of them singletons. The data belong to a study of blood T cell repertoires in COVID-19. The germline CDR1 and CDR2 sequences are KGHDR and SFDVKD. This CDR3 comprises 20 residues. The V and J ends lost 3 bases and 8 bases, in that order; junction bases with no gene match: 23. This TCR was sampled from an older woman who had recovered from COVID-19. The chain uses TRBV24-1 and TRBJ1-2; TRBD1 aligns across 10 bases. Specimen: peripheral blood. The DNA of the CDR3 is TGTGCCACCAGTGATACGAAACCAGCCGGGACAGGGGATTTTCTTGGCGGCTACACCTTC. Its protein is CATSDTKPAGTGDFLGGYTF.